This is a list of T cell receptor beta chains from one sample in a study of cytomegalovirus exposure and HLA in healthy donors. Generated by immunoSEQ multiplex PCR, the TCRdb table keeps only in-frame clones and is missing some. The data hold under 95,000 clones, with over 60% observed a single time. The specimen was PBMCs. The origin of the receptors is a male donor in good health and CMV-seronegative. Each CDR3 is given with its conserved first and last residue. Each record gives: clone size, D gene, V gene, J gene, CDR3 protein, CDR3 DNA. The D gene is left open where the match is weak. Rows give clone size only sometimes, using once, few, many, or a class for an expanded clone.

-	-	TRBV28	TRBJ1-2	CASTGFDSYGYTF	TGTGCCAGTACAGGGTTTGATAGTTATGGCTACACCTTC
-	TRBD1	TRBV19	TRBJ1-5	CASSFQGAANQPQHF	TGTGCCAGTAGCTTCCAGGGGGCGGCCAATCAGCCCCAGCATTTT
-	TRBD1	TRBV7-8	TRBJ1-5	CASTPTGLSNQPQHF	TGTGCCAGCACCCCGACAGGGCTAAGCAATCAGCCCCAGCATTTT
few	TRBD1	TRBV7-2	TRBJ2-7	CASSSSGQGFDEQYF	TGTGCCAGCAGCTCATCGGGACAGGGGTTCGACGAGCAGTACTTC
-	TRBD2	TRBV7-8	TRBJ2-1	CASSLAEREWDEQFF	TGTGCCAGCAGCTTAGCCGAGCGGGAGTGGGATGAGCAGTTCTTC
-	-	TRBV21-1	TRBJ1-1	CASSKAEGIGSTEAFF	TGTGCCAGCAGCAAAGCGGAAGGGATCGGGAGCACTGAAGCTTTCTTT
-	TRBD1	TRBV6-1	TRBJ1-1	CASRSGQMNTEAFF	TGTGCCAGCAGATCGGGACAGATGAACACTGAAGCTTTCTTT
once	TRBD1	TRBV28	TRBJ1-1	CASSFSGQGSEAFF	TGTGCCAGCAGTTTTTCGGGACAGGGCTCTGAAGCTTTCTTT
-	-	TRBV19	TRBJ1-1	CASTRSAGDLGEAFF	TGTGCCAGTACCCGGTCCGCAGGGGATCTAGGTGAAGCTTTCTTT
-	-	TRBV27	TRBJ2-7	CASSSERRQDQYF	TGTGCCAGCAGTTCCGAAAGAAGACAGGACCAGTACTTC
-	-	TRBV12-5	TRBJ2-2	CASGLWTANTGELFF	TGTGCTAGTGGTCTCTGGACAGCGAACACCGGGGAGCTGTTTTTT
-	TRBD2	TRBV15	TRBJ2-1	CATSRALAGEADEQFF	TGTGCCACCAGCAGAGCACTAGCGGGAGAAGCGGATGAGCAGTTCTTC
once	TRBD2	TRBV5-5	TRBJ2-1	CASSLFRTSGTNEQFF	TGTGCCAGCAGCTTATTTCGGACTAGCGGGACCAATGAGCAGTTCTTC
-	TRBD2	TRBV27	TRBJ2-7	CASSSPAGSSYEQYF	TGTGCCAGCAGTTCTCCAGCGGGGAGCTCCTACGAGCAGTACTTC
-	-	TRBV5-1	TRBJ2-7	CASSSSNSYEQYF	TGCGCCAGCAGCTCCTCTAACAGCTACGAGCAGTACTTC
-	-	TRBV19	TRBJ1-6	CASSILQGDSPLHF	TGTGCCAGTAGTATTCTACAGGGTGATTCACCCCTCCACTTT
few	-	TRBV11-1	TRBJ2-1	CASSGQSTEQFF	TGTGCCAGCAGCGGACAGTCCACCGAGCAGTTCTTC
-	TRBD2	TRBV19	TRBJ2-5	CASSGTSGKRGQETQYF	TGTGCCAGTAGTGGGACTAGCGGGAAGAGAGGGCAAGAGACCCAGTACTTC
few	-	TRBV19	TRBJ2-3	CASSIWLTDTQYF	TGTGCCAGTAGTATCTGGCTGACAGATACGCAGTATTTT
-	TRBD1	TRBV5-3	TRBJ1-2	CARSSDREGGGYTF	TGTGCCAGAAGCTCGGACAGGGAAGGTGGGGGCTACACCTTC
-	-	TRBV29-1	TRBJ1-2	CSVKLQVDGYTF	TGCAGCGTCAAACTCCAAGTAGATGGCTACACCTTC
once	-	TRBV20-1	TRBJ1-1	CSARSPGGAFF	TGCAGTGCTAGATCCCCCGGAGGAGCTTTCTTT
-	-	TRBV30	TRBJ1-1	CAWSVASRAGKAFF	TGTGCCTGGAGTGTAGCAAGTAGGGCGGGGAAAGCTTTCTTT
-	-	TRBV27	TRBJ2-5	CASGLYGATETQYF	TGTGCCAGCGGACTATACGGGGCTACAGAGACCCAGTACTTC
-	-	TRBV5-8	TRBJ2-3	CASSLASGRGRPTDTQYF	TGTGCCAGCAGCTTGGCCTCGGGCAGGGGCCGCCCCACAGATACGCAGTATTTT
-	TRBD2	TRBV29-1	TRBJ2-5	CSVPDRTSQETQYF	TGCAGCGTCCCGGACCGGACTAGTCAAGAGACCCAGTACTTC
-	-	TRBV15	TRBJ2-3	CATTSTRDTLFSSTDTQYF	TGTGCCACCACCTCTACCCGGGACACTTTATTTTCTAGCACAGATACGCAGTATTTT
-	-	TRBV7-7	TRBJ2-3	CASSPQEASTDTQYF	TGTGCTAGCAGCCCACAGGAAGCTAGCACAGATACGCAGTATTTT
-	-	TRBV20-1	TRBJ1-2	CTGRDYGYPF	TGCACCGGGCGGGACTATGGCTACCCCTTC
-	TRBD2	TRBV18	TRBJ2-1	CASHKTSGRADRRDNEQFF	TGTGCCAGCCATAAGACTAGCGGGAGGGCCGATAGGAGGGACAATGAGCAGTTCTTC
few	-	TRBV25-1	TRBJ2-7	CASSDGFEGLYEQYF	TGTGCCAGCAGCGACGGGTTTGAGGGATTGTACGAGCAGTACTTC
once	-	TRBV5-6	TRBJ2-5	CASSLYQGGGETQYF	TGTGCCAGCAGCTTGTATCAGGGAGGGGGAGAGACCCAGTACTTC
-	-	TRBV9	TRBJ1-6	CASSVVGGDNSPLHF	TGTGCCAGCAGCGTAGTCGGGGGAGATAATTCACCCCTCCACTTT
-	TRBD1	TRBV18	TRBJ1-2	CASSLGTGDNYGYTF	TGTGCCAGCTCCCTCGGGACAGGGGATAACTATGGCTACACCTTC
-	-	TRBV30	TRBJ2-6	CAWSVPRVFSGANVLTF	TGTGCCTGGAGTGTTCCACGAGTTTTCTCTGGGGCCAACGTCCTGACTTTC